Shown below are 9 T cell receptor beta chains from a single sample sequenced in a study of blood T cell repertoires in COVID-19. Sequencing was performed with immunoSEQ multiplex PCR; in TCRdb, only in-frame clones are kept and a portion is missing. The sample has about 210,000 clones, around 91% seen once. Sequencing used peripheral blood. The receptors derive from a middle-aged woman with acute or convalescent COVID-19.

The chain joins TRBV2 to TRBJ2-2; D not resolved. V lost 6 bases, J lost 1 base, and 6 bases lay in between. This CDR3 is built from 13 residues. Looked up from germline, CDR1 is SNHLY and CDR2 is FYNNEI. In DNA, the CDR3 is TGTGCCAGCAGCCGAGGGAACACCGGGGAGCTGTTTTTT. Translating gives CASSRGNTGELFF. Full variable domain (missing parts from reference TRBV2 and TRBJ2-2): EPEVTQTPSHQVTQMGQEVILRCVPISNHLYFYWYRQILGQKVEFLVSFYNNEISEKSEIFDDQFSVERPDGSNFTLKIRSTKLEDSAMYFCASSRGNTGELFFGEGSRLTVL.

The chain is built from TRBV27 and TRBJ1-6; the match to TRBD1 covers 8 bases. The CDR3 spans 15 residues. The junction had 5 bases not matched to a gene; V was cut back by 6 bases and J by 4 bases. The germline V gene has CDR1 MNHEY and CDR2 SMNVEV (reference sequence). As DNA, the CDR3 is TGTGCCAGCAGGGACAGGGTCTCTTATAATTCACCCCTCCACTTT. Translated: CASRDRVSYNSPLHF.

This clone was counted once. The J gene is TRBJ1-2, the V gene TRBV5-8; TRBD1 agrees at 8 bases. This CDR3 region has 15 residues. J lost 4 bases, V lost 0 bases, and 5 bases had no gene match. Germline-derived CDR1 and CDR2 are SGHTS and YDEGEE. CDR3 DNA sequence: TGTGCCAGCAGCTTGGGGGGACAGGTACCCTATGGCTACACCTTC. This codes for CASSLGGQVPYGYTF.

The chain is built from TRBV3-1 (or the pseudogene TRBV3-2) and TRBJ2-3; 8 bases match TRBD2. The germline V gene has CDR1 LGHDT and CDR2 YNNKEL (reference sequence). The CDR3 is 16 residues long. J gave up 1 base and V 0 bases, and 3 bases lay outside the gene matches. The CDR3 DNA reads as TGTGCCAGCAGCCAAGAATCACTAGCGGGCACAGATACGCAGTATTTT. It translates to CASSQESLAGTDTQYF.

Comments on this clone: This sample includes further DNA sequences coding for the same CDR3. V and J are TRBV2 and TRBJ2-5; 12 positions agree with TRBD2. After removal of 5 bases from V and 2 bases from J, the junction contained 3 bases not matched to a gene. The germline V gene has CDR1 SNHLY and CDR2 FYNNEI. The length of the CDR3 is 15 residues. The CDR3 DNA is TGTGCCAGCAGTCCGCTAGCGGGGGGGCAAGAGACCCAGTACTTC. This translates into CASSPLAGGQETQYF.

Regarding this clone: Germline and junction disagree at one end, which may indicate a read error. The chain joins TRBV2 to TRBJ1-2; 12 bases agree with TRBD1. Looked up from germline, CDR1 is SNHLY and CDR2 is FYNNEI. The CDR3 length is 12 residues. CDR3 sequence (DNA): TGTGCCAGCAGTGAAAGGGACAGGGGGCCCCCCTTC. It translates to CASSERDRGPPF.

The chain carries TRBV6-1 and TRBJ1-1, with a possible D match to TRBD1 (5 bases). Trimming pared 2 bases from V and 4 bases from J, leaving 11 bases between. From germline, CDR1 is MNHNS and CDR2 SASEGT. The CDR3 covers 14 residues. CDR3 in DNA: TGTGCCAGCAGTGAATTGGCCAGGGTCACTGAAGCTTTCTTT. Encoded protein: CASSELARVTEAFF.

The chain joins TRBV3-1 (or the pseudogene TRBV3-2) to TRBJ1-2; D is ambiguous. Germline-derived CDR1 and CDR2 are LGHDT and YNNKEL (reference sequence). The V end lost 0 bases, the J end lost 2 bases, and 7 bases lay between the germline ends. The CDR3 is 14 residues long. Here the CDR3 DNA reads TGTGCCAGCAGCCAAGAATCCGTAAACTATGGCTACACCTTC. This translates into CASSQESVNYGYTF.

The chain carries TRBV20-1 and TRBJ1-6; 8 bases fit TRBD1. Germline CDR1 reads DFQATT; CDR2 reads SNEGSKA (reference sequence). The CDR3 totals 18 residues. Germline trimming cut 3 bases from V and 2 bases from J; bases unmatched to any gene: 12. CDR3 DNA: TGCAGTGCTAGTCAGGGGGCGCGGATTAGCCCCTATAATTCACCCCTCCACTTT. It specifies CSASQGARISPYNSPLHF.